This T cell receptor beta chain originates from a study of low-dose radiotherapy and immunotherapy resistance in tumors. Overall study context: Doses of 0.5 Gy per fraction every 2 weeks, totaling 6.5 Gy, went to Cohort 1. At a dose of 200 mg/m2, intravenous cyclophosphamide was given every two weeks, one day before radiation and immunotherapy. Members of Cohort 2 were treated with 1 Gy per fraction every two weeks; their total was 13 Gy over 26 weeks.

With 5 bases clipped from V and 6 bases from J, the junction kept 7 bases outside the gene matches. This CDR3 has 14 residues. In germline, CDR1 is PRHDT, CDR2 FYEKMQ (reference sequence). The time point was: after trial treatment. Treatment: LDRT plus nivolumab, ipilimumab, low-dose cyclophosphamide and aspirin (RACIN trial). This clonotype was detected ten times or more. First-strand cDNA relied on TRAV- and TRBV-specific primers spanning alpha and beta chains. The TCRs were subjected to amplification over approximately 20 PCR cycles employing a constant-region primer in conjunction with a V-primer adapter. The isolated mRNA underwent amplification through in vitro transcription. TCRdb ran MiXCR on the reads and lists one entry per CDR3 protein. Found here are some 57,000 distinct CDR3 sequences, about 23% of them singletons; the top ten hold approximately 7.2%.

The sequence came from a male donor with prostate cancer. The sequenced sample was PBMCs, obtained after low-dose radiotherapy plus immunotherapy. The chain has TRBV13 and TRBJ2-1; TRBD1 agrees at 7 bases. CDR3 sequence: CASSANWDSNEQFF. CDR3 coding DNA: TGTGCCAGCAGCGCCAACTGGGACAGCAATGAGCAGTTCTTC. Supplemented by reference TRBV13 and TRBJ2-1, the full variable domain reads AAGVIQSPRHLIKEKRETATLKCYPIPRHDTVYWYQQGPGQDPQFLISFYEKMQSDKGSIPDRFSAQQFSDYHSELNMSSLELGDSALYFCASSANWDSNEQFFGPGTRLTVL.